Below are 28 T cell receptor beta chains sequenced from a single sample in a study of T-cell reconstitution after alpha-beta-depleted transplantation in children. Library preparation (for TCRbeta) was performed with unique molecular identifiers. TCRdb itself ran the PCR reads through MiXCR, one entry per CDR3 protein. Of under 450,000 distinct CDR3 sequences listed, about 14% were seen once; the top ten hold about 4.5%. The sequencing here drew on PBMCs, taken from the stem cell graft. These receptors came from a human donor who donated a stem cell graft to a child with Fanconi anemia.

This clonotype was observed a few times. V usage is TRBV25-1 and J usage is TRBJ1-1, with 11 bases fitting TRBD1. Germline CDR1 MGHDK, CDR2 SYGVNS. V shed 10 bases, J shed 4 bases, and the junction held 11 bases outside the gene matches. CDR3 length equals 15 residues. This CDR3 is CATRDRGGGGTEAFF. As DNA, the CDR3 is TGTGCCACCCGGGACAGGGGGGGAGGTGGCACTGAAGCTTTCTTT.

The chain recombines TRBV9 with TRBJ2-7; D gene ambiguous. V was cut by 5 bases and J by 5 bases, with 17 bases left in between. Germline CDR1 and CDR2: SGDLS and YYNGEE. The CDR3 consists of 14 residues. In DNA, the CDR3 is TGTGCCAGCAGTTCTGGGTCCGGGTTACACGAGCAGTACTTC. Translation: CASSSGSGLHEQYF.

This clonotype was counted many times. The chain has TRBV12-3 or TRBV12-4 and TRBJ1-1; D unresolved. The germline V and J ends were trimmed by 3 bases and 4 bases, with 3 bases remaining between them. This CDR3 contains 11 residues. Here the CDR3 reads CASSLRTEAFF. The CDR3, as DNA: TGTGCCAGCAGTTTGCGCACTGAAGCTTTCTTT.

This clonotype was picked up many times. The chain carries TRBV10-2 and TRBJ2-7; no definite D call. The CDR3 sequence is 13 residues long. Germline values: CDR1 WSHSY, CDR2 SAAADI. With 0 bases removed from V and 5 bases from J, the gap between germline ends came to 8 bases. The CDR3 region is CASSESSPDEQYV. Here the CDR3 DNA reads TGCGCCAGCAGTGAGTCATCCCCTGACGAGCAGTACGTC.

This clonotype was counted at least ten times. This rearrangement joins TRBV7-2 to TRBJ1-6; D remains unclear. Germline CDR1 and CDR2: SGHTA and FQGNSA. Trimming took 5 bases from V and 3 from J, leaving 8 bases between them. CDR3 size: 14 residues. The DNA of the CDR3 is TGTGCCAGCAGCCTCGCCAGCTATAATTCACCCCTCCACTTT. As protein: CASSLASYNSPLHF.

CDR3 sequence (DNA): TGTGCCAGCCAGGGGGGGGGAGAGACCCAGTACTTC. Amino acid sequence: CASQGGGETQYF. J is TRBJ2-5 and V is TRBV3-1; either TRBD1 or TRBD2 may supply D (7 bases each). CDR3 length equals 12 residues. Per germline, CDR1 LGHDT and CDR2 YNNKEL (reference sequence). V lost 8 bases to trimming and J lost 4 bases, with 11 bases between them.

This clonotype has more than one count but fewer than ten. The DNA is omitted, as the CDR3 cannot be located on it reliably, and the CDR3 follows TCRdb's listing. The chain recombines TRBV2 with TRBJ2-5. The germline gives CDR1 SNHLY, CDR2 FYNNEI. The CDR3 is 14 residues long, ends included. CDR3 in amino acids: CASSSSRTQETQYF.

V usage is TRBV7-8 and J usage is TRBJ2-7; D tentatively reads TRBD1 or TRBD2 (5 bases each). V gave up 3 bases and J gave up 5 bases, with 17 bases separating them. The germline CDR1 and CDR2 sequences are SGHVS and FQNEAQ. The CDR3 has 15 residues. CDR3 sequence: CASSLQGAGLNEQYF. DNA of the CDR3: TGTGCCAGCAGCTTGCAGGGAGCAGGGCTGAACGAGCAGTACTTC.

The rearrangement joins TRBV12-3 or TRBV12-4 to TRBJ1-1, with D uncertain. The germline V and J ends were trimmed by 6 bases and 6 bases, with 14 bases remaining between them. This CDR3 region has 13 residues. The CDR3 nucleotides read TGTGCCAGCAGGTTAAATTTCATCGCTGAAGCTTTCTTT. The encoded protein is CASRLNFIAEAFF.

The sample holds a few counts of this clonotype. The chain joins TRBV12-3 or TRBV12-4 to TRBJ2-4; D may match TRBD1 or TRBD2 (6 bases each). V shed 2 bases and J shed 8 bases, with 10 bases lying between them. The CDR3 is made up of 13 amino acids. This chain's CDR3 is CASSLNRGDIQYF. In nucleotides, the CDR3 is TGTGCCAGCAGTTTAAATAGGGGGGACATTCAGTACTTC.

Ten or more counts support this clonotype. V is TRBV5-6 and J is TRBJ2-1, with 9 bases that match TRBD1. Germline CDR1 SGHDT, CDR2 YYEEEE. Trimming cost V 1 base and J 7 bases; bases outside gene matches: 6. The CDR3 loop spans 15 amino acids. CDR3 in DNA: TGTGCCAGCAGCTTGTCACAGGGGGCAGGGAATGAGCAGTTCTTC. It specifies CASSLSQGAGNEQFF.

The sample holds many counts of this clonotype. The DNA for the CDR3 is TGTGCCACCAGCAGATACCCGGGGCCCAATCAGCCCCAGCATTTT. Translation gives CATSRYPGPNQPQHF. The rearrangement uses TRBV15 and TRBJ1-5; tentative D call: TRBD1 (5 bases). CDR1 is LNHNV, CDR2 YYDKDF, per germline (reference sequence). This CDR3 has 15 amino acids. Trimming took 2 bases from V and 3 from J, leaving 11 bases between them.

The sample holds many counts of this clonotype. V gene TRBV5-1 combines with J gene TRBJ1-2; the D gene is possibly TRBD1 (5 bases). Per germline, CDR1 SGHRS and CDR2 YFSETQ. The CDR3 spans 11 residues. Trimming took 3 bases from V and 6 from J, leaving 6 bases between them. Here the CDR3 reads CASSSGHGYTF. The CDR3 DNA reads as TGCGCCAGCAGCTCGGGGCATGGCTACACCTTC.

The CDR3 nucleotides read TGTGCCAGCAGTTTGCTGACAGGGGCGCATGGCTACACCTTC. Amino acids: CASSLLTGAHGYTF. The V call is TRBV12-3 or TRBV12-4, the J call TRBJ1-2, with TRBD1 matching 8 bases. J gave up 6 bases and V 3 bases, and 6 bases lay outside the gene matches. This CDR3 has 14 residues.

V is TRBV14 and J is TRBJ2-3; D is perhaps TRBD2 (6 bases). V was pared by 1 base and J by 1 base, with 12 bases between. The CDR3 has 16 residues. Germline CDR1 and CDR2: SGHDN and FVKESK. CDR3 DNA: TGTGCCAGCAGCCAAGTTCTGTGGGGGGGCACAGATACGCAGTATTTT. As protein: CASSQVLWGGTDTQYF.

This clonotype was seen at least ten times. The V gene is TRBV5-1, the J gene TRBJ2-3, with no clear D. The V gene's germline CDR1 is SGHRS and CDR2 YFSETQ. The CDR3 is 13 residues long. Trimming took 5 bases from V and 3 from J, leaving 10 bases between them. The CDR3 sequence: CASSQPSTDTQYF. CDR3 sequence (DNA): TGCGCCAGCAGTCAGCCTTCTACAGATACGCAGTATTTT.

This sequence joins TRBV18 and TRBJ1-5, with D hard to call. From germline, CDR1 is KGHSH and CDR2 LQKENI. Trimming pared 6 bases from V and 7 bases from J, leaving 16 bases between. The CDR3 consists of 14 residues. The chain's CDR3 is CASSSAEGGQPQHF. The CDR3 bases are TGTGCCAGCTCCTCAGCCGAAGGAGGACAGCCCCAGCATTTT.

There are many counts of this clonotype. One end of the junction does not line up with germline, which may come from a read error. This rearrangement joins TRBV4-3 to TRBJ2-5; D might be TRBD2 (5 bases). The CDR3 covers 13 residues. CDR1 and CDR2 (germline): LGHNA, YSLEER. The CDR3 DNA follows: TGCGCCAGCAGCACAGCTTGGGGAGAGGCCCAGTACTTC. Its translation is CASSTAWGEAQYF.

The CDR3 DNA follows: TGTGCCAGCAGGCGACAGTCGAGCTCCTATAATTCACCCCTCCACTTT. This gives the protein CASRRQSSSYNSPLHF. The rearrangement uses TRBV6-1 and TRBJ1-6; a possible D gene is TRBD1 (5 bases). The CDR3 loop spans 16 amino acids. Germline CDR1 is MNHNS and CDR2 is SASEGT. Trimming removed 6 bases at V and 0 bases at J, with 12 bases between.

V usage is TRBV20-1 and J usage is TRBJ2-3; D is unclear. The V end lost 5 bases, the J end lost 2 bases, and 17 bases lay between the germline ends. The germline V gene has CDR1 DFQATT and CDR2 SNEGSKA (reference sequence). The CDR3 runs 15 residues. CDR3 DNA: TGCAGTGCTCATCAACGGACGGCGAACACAGATACGCAGTATTTT. This codes for CSAHQRTANTDTQYF.

The V and J genes are TRBV7-9 and TRBJ2-2, with D hard to call. Germline V gives CDR1 SEHNR, CDR2 FQNEAQ (reference sequence). V gave up 11 bases and J gave up 0 bases, with 16 bases separating them. The CDR3 length is 15 residues. The CDR3: CAGLSGPTNTGELFF. The CDR3 coding sequence is TGTGCCGGCTTATCGGGCCCTACGAACACCGGGGAGCTGTTTTTT.

The V gene is TRBV6-5, the J gene TRBJ1-2; no clear D gene. The CDR3 extends over 11 amino acids. Trimming removed 8 bases at V and 11 bases at J, with 15 bases between. The V gene's germline CDR1 is MNHEY and CDR2 SVGAGI. The CDR3: CASHTAMRYTF. The CDR3 DNA reads TGTGCCAGCCACACTGCTATGAGATACACCTTC.

This sequence joins TRBV11-2 and TRBJ2-7; TRBD1 agrees at 9 bases. V shed 5 bases and J 6 bases; nucleotides not matched to a gene: 2. Germline V gives CDR1 SGHAT, CDR2 FQNNGV. The CDR3 extends over 12 amino acids. CDR3 sequence reads: CASSKTGGEQYV. The CDR3 region has the DNA TGTGCCAGCAGCAAGACAGGGGGCGAGCAGTACGTC.

Many counts were recorded for this clonotype. The CDR3 coding sequence is TGTGCCAGCAGCTTAGCGCGAGACCGGGAAAAAGGTGAAGCTTTCTTT. Translating gives CASSLARDREKGEAFF. The chain combines TRBV7-9 with TRBJ1-1; no definite D call. This CDR3 has 16 amino acids. Trimming removed 0 bases from V and 7 bases from J, with 18 bases in between. CDR1 SEHNR and CDR2 FQNEAQ come from the germline V gene (reference sequence).

Only a few counts were recorded for this clonotype. CDR3 residues: CASSLVGAYGANVLTF. DNA of the CDR3: TGCGCCAGCAGCTTGGTCGGGGCGTACGGGGCCAACGTCCTGACTTTC. This sequence joins TRBV5-1 and TRBJ2-6; D may correspond to TRBD1 or TRBD2 (5 bases each). The CDR3 runs to 16 residues. The ends were cut back, 0 bases at V and 4 bases at J, with 11 bases in the middle. Germline V gene lookup returns CDR1 SGHRS and CDR2 YFSETQ.

V and J are TRBV5-5 and TRBJ2-2; possibly TRBD2 for D (6 bases). With 4 bases removed from V and 5 bases from J, the gap between germline ends came to 12 bases. The CDR3 loop spans 14 amino acids. Looked up from germline, CDR1 is SGHKS and CDR2 is YYEKEE (reference sequence). The CDR3 here is CASSREGTTGELFF. Written as DNA, the CDR3 is TGTGCCAGCAGCAGAGAAGGGACTACCGGGGAGCTGTTTTTT.

This chain connects TRBV7-6 to TRBJ2-3; D assignment may be TRBD1 or TRBD2 (5 bases each). V lost 5 bases and J 3 bases, leaving 15 bases between the germline ends. CDR1 is SGHVS and CDR2 is FNYEAQ in the germline V gene. The CDR3 contains 15 residues. This chain's CDR3 is CASSLRAGETDTQYF. Here the CDR3 DNA reads TGTGCCAGCAGCCTCAGGGCCGGGGAGACAGATACGCAGTATTTT. The full variable domain, in which reference TRBV7-6 and TRBJ2-3 provide the parts outside the CDR3, is GAGVSQSPRYKVTKRGQDVALRCDPISGHVSLYWYRQALGQGPEFLTYFNYEAQQDKSGLPNDRFSAERPEGSISTLTIQRTEQRDSAMYRCASSLRAGETDTQYFGPGTRLTVL.

The table lists this clonotype with many counts. The J gene is TRBJ1-3, the V gene TRBV5-1; D call uncertain. This CDR3 region has 16 residues. The germline V gene has CDR1 SGHRS and CDR2 YFSETQ. Trimming removed 0 bases from V and 3 bases from J, with 13 bases in between. This CDR3 reads CASSLGGKTVGNTIYF. The CDR3, as DNA: TGCGCCAGCAGCTTGGGCGGGAAGACCGTTGGAAACACCATATATTTT.